The 14 T cell receptor beta chains below were found in one sample sequenced in a study of graft-versus-host responses after intestinal transplantation (dated by TCRdb to 2020 to 2023). The library was prepared using the immunoSEQ multiplex PCR assay. Imported from immuneACCESS, the table was reduced by TCRdb to in-frame sequences with V and J called. These copies leave out some clones; in studies compared against another copy, an unresolved V gene accounts for under half, and the cause of the remainder is not known. This sample lists about 93,000 clones; roughly 80% were detected once. Around 0.8% of the sample rests with the top ten. Their cognate antigens are unknown. The time point label, read with the paper, signifies: cells obtained before transplantation from donor or recipient. The source was unstimulated CD4+ T cells sorted from spleen or lymph node cells, collected before intestinal transplant. The receptors were sampled from a human donor who received an intestinal transplant.

This clone was found once. The rearrangement joins TRBV19 to TRBJ2-2; possibly TRBD2 for D (5 bases). The CDR3 totals 11 residues. V was clipped by 9 bases and J by 5 bases, with 7 bases between them. Germline V gene lookup returns CDR1 LNHDA and CDR2 SQIVND (reference sequence). The CDR3 coding sequence is TGTGCCAGGGGAGAGACCGGGGAGCTGTTTTTT. This codes for CARGETGELFF. The variable domain in full, with the rest retrieved from reference TRBV19 and TRBJ2-2, is DGGITQSPKYLFRKEGQNVTLSCEQNLNHDAMYWYRQDPGQGLRLIYYSQIVNDFQKGDIAEGYSVSREKKESFPLTVTSAQKNPTAFYLCARGETGELFFGEGSRLTVL.

The chain has TRBV15 and TRBJ1-3; D not certain. This CDR3 spans 13 amino acids. Trimming took 0 bases from V and 3 from J, leaving 3 bases between them. Germline V lookup: CDR1 LNHNV, CDR2 YYDKDF (reference sequence). This CDR3 is CATSRDIGNTIYF. The CDR3 bases are TGTGCCACCAGCAGAGATATTGGAAACACCATATATTTT. The full variable domain, its missing parts supplied by reference TRBV15 and TRBJ1-3, is DAMVIQNPRYQVTQFGKPVTLSCSQTLNHNVMYWYQQKSSQAPKLLFHYYDKDFNNEADTPDNFQSRRPNTSFCFLDIRSPGLGDTAMYLCATSRDIGNTIYFGEGSWLTVV.

The CDR3 protein is CASSLQGSQPQHF. DNA of the CDR3: TGTGCCAGCAGTTTACAAGGGAGTCAGCCCCAGCATTTT. The chain uses TRBV27 and TRBJ1-5; D unresolved. V lost 2 bases and J lost 6, with 8 bases in between. The CDR3 runs 13 residues. Germline values: CDR1 MNHEY, CDR2 SMNVEV (reference sequence).

This sequence joins TRBV29-1 and TRBJ2-3; D is ambiguous. The CDR3 sequence is 14 residues long. V was clipped by 4 bases and J by 0 bases, with 11 bases between them. Germline V gene lookup returns CDR1 SQVTM and CDR2 ANQGSEA. For the CDR3, the DNA is TGCAGCGTTGTGGGCGTTACTAGCACAGATACGCAGTATTTT. Protein sequence: CSVVGVTSTDTQYF.

The genes are TRBV9 and TRBJ2-1, with 7 bases identical to TRBD2. The CDR3 length is 16 residues. J was trimmed by 0 bases and V by 3 bases; bases with no gene match: 6. CDR1 and CDR2 (germline): SGDLS, YYNGEE. CDR3 DNA sequence: TGTGCCAGCAGCGGCCGTCGCGGGAGCTCCTACAATGAGCAGTTCTTC. Encoded protein: CASSGRRGSSYNEQFF.

The sample holds a few counts of this clone. The genes are TRBV5-4 and TRBJ2-5; D is unresolved. V was clipped by 0 bases and J by 7 bases, with 4 bases between them. The V gene's germline CDR1 is SGHNT and CDR2 YYREEE (reference sequence). The CDR3 has 11 residues. The CDR3 coding sequence is TGTGCCAGCAGCTTGGCCGGGACCCAGTACTTC. This sequence encodes CASSLAGTQYF.

The sample holds one count of this clone. This rearrangement joins TRBV6-1 to TRBJ2-1; D might be TRBD1 (5 bases). Trimming cost V 0 bases and J 7 bases, with 13 bases left between them. The CDR3 covers 15 residues. CDR1 is MNHNS, CDR2 SASEGT, per germline. The CDR3, as DNA: TGTGCCAGCAGTGAAGCGTCCGCAGGGTTAAATGAGCAGTTCTTC. Encoded protein: CASSEASAGLNEQFF.

The chain combines TRBV7-8 with TRBJ2-1; D remains unclear. The ends were cut back, 2 bases at V and 3 bases at J, with 5 bases in the middle. Germline CDR1 and CDR2: SGHVS and FQNEAQ. The CDR3 totals 13 residues. The CDR3 nucleotides are TGTGCCAGCAGCTTACAGGTCTACAATGAGCAGTTCTTC. Protein: CASSLQVYNEQFF.

The chain couples TRBV5-1 to TRBJ2-1; 7 nucleotides align to TRBD1. CDR3 length: 15 amino acids. Germline V gives CDR1 SGHRS, CDR2 YFSETQ. Unmatched junction bases numbered 7, after V lost 3 bases and J lost 4 bases. Here the CDR3 reads CASSSPGQQYNEQFF. CDR3 nucleotide sequence: TGCGCCAGCAGCTCTCCGGGACAGCAATACAATGAGCAGTTCTTC.

J is TRBJ2-1 and V is TRBV9; a weak D match, TRBD2 (5 bases). The CDR3 covers 14 residues. CDR1 and CDR2 (germline): SGDLS, YYNGEE. V was pared by 0 bases and J by 6 bases, with 10 bases between. As DNA, the CDR3 is TGTGCCAGCAGCGTAGTGGGGAGTGGCAATGAGCAGTTCTTC. Translation: CASSVVGSGNEQFF.

In this sample, this clone turned up a few times. J is TRBJ2-7 and V is TRBV2, with TRBD2 as a possible D gene (6 bases). V shed 8 bases and J shed 3 bases, with 14 bases lying between them. This CDR3 has 13 residues. Germline V CDR1 and CDR2: SNHLY, FYNNEI. CDR3 residues: CASHLGGNYEQYF. CDR3 coding DNA: TGTGCCAGCCATTTGGGCGGGAACTACGAGCAGTACTTC.

The genes are TRBV2 and TRBJ2-5; D gene uncertain. V lost 2 bases and J lost 5, with 6 bases in between. Germline V lookup: CDR1 SNHLY, CDR2 FYNNEI. CDR3 length equals 12 residues. CDR3 protein: CASSESRETQYF. CDR3 coding DNA: TGTGCCAGCAGTGAAAGCAGGGAGACCCAGTACTTC. The full variable domain, its missing parts supplied by reference TRBV2 and TRBJ2-5, is EPEVTQTPSHQVTQMGQEVILRCVPISNHLYFYWYRQILGQKVEFLVSFYNNEISEKSEIFDDQFSVERPDGSNFTLKIRSTKLEDSAMYFCASSESRETQYFGPGTRLLVL.

The chain recombines TRBV6-5 with TRBJ2-7, with D tentatively TRBD1 (6 bases). V shed 8 bases and J shed 4 bases, with 18 bases lying between them. The CDR3 runs to 14 residues. Germline lookup yields CDR1 MNHEY and CDR2 SVGAGI. The CDR3 here is CASLSRGLGYEQYF. DNA of the CDR3: TGTGCCAGCCTTTCCAGGGGCTTAGGATACGAGCAGTACTTC.

The chain is built from TRBV9 and TRBJ2-1, with D possibly being TRBD1 (5 bases). The CDR3 loop spans 14 amino acids. Germline assignment: CDR1 SGDLS and CDR2 YYNGEE. V lost 0 bases, J lost 9 bases, and 13 bases lay in between. The CDR3 is CASSVGVGVGEQFF. The CDR3, as DNA: TGTGCCAGCAGCGTAGGCGTAGGGGTGGGTGAGCAGTTCTTC.